Listed here are 9 T cell receptor beta chains from one sample, sequenced in a study of cytomegalovirus exposure and HLA in healthy donors (dated by TCRdb to about 2017). Library preparation was by the immunoSEQ multiplex PCR assay. The multiplex PCR relied on a mix of 60 forward primers for TCR Vbeta segments and 13 reverse primers for TCR Jbeta segments. The clones in this table, taken by TCRdb from immuneACCESS, are in-frame only. Not every clone is retained; where verified, under half of the shortfall comes from an unresolved V gene, and the cause of the rest is unknown. The sample table records a few hundred thousand clones; approximately 78% of these occur just once. The ten top clones hold around 3% of the sample. Sequencing was done on a sample of PBMCs. These receptors came from a man aged 25-40 years in good health and CMV-seronegative.

The chain's CDR3 is CASSPSHPGAGDTQYF. The CDR3 nucleotides are TGTGCCAGCTCACCCTCTCATCCAGGGGCGGGAGATACGCAGTATTTT. The chain has TRBV18 and TRBJ2-3, with D perhaps matching TRBD1 (6 bases). This CDR3 comprises 16 residues. Trimming pared 3 bases from V and 5 bases from J, leaving 18 bases between. Looked up from germline, CDR1 is KGHSH and CDR2 is LQKENI.

The rearrangement joins TRBV7-6 to TRBJ2-6; 10 nucleotides line up with TRBD1. Germline V gene data show CDR1 as SGHVS and CDR2 as FNYEAQ. Unmatched junction bases numbered 5, after V lost 1 base and J lost 5 bases. This CDR3 comprises 17 residues. The CDR3 sequence is CASSLEGQGIWANVLTF. The CDR3 DNA reads TGTGCCAGCAGCTTAGAGGGACAGGGGATCTGGGCCAACGTCCTGACTTTC.

This chain connects TRBV15 to TRBJ1-2, with D uncertain. The V gene lost 0 bases and the J gene lost 9 bases, with 23 bases spanning the gap. The CDR3 is 17 amino acids. Germline CDR1 and CDR2: LNHNV and YYDKDF (reference sequence). The CDR3 DNA sequence: TGTGCCACCAGCAGAGAGGGAGGGAGTCAATTACGCCGCAGCTACACCTTC. Translated, it gives CATSREGGSQLRRSYTF.

The chain links TRBV6-1 to TRBJ1-1; D might be TRBD1 (6 bases). V gave up 6 bases and J gave up 5 bases, with 13 bases separating them. This CDR3 is built from 13 residues. The V gene's germline CDR1 is MNHNS and CDR2 SASEGT. The CDR3 DNA reads as TGTGCCAGCAGACAAACAGGGTTTACTGAAGCTTTCTTT. Its translation: CASRQTGFTEAFF.

The V and J genes are TRBV27 and TRBJ2-7; TRBD1 agrees at 10 bases. The CDR3 sequence is 14 residues long. Unmatched junction bases numbered 11, after V lost 6 bases and J lost 9 bases. Germline-derived CDR1 and CDR2 are MNHEY and SMNVEV (reference sequence). The CDR3 sequence: CASRIRGTGVGQYF. DNA for the CDR3: TGTGCCAGCAGGATACGCGGGACAGGGGTTGGGCAGTACTTC.

The rearrangement joins TRBV19 to TRBJ1-2; no firm D call. V was shortened by 4 bases and J by 2 bases, with 8 bases between the two germline ends. The CDR3 is 13 amino acids. Per germline, CDR1 LNHDA and CDR2 SQIVND (reference sequence). CDR3 amino acids: CASSTTVNYGYTF. The DNA for the CDR3 is TGTGCCAGTAGTACTACAGTCAACTATGGCTACACCTTC.

The chain employs TRBV9 and TRBJ1-6; TRBD1 agrees at 8 bases. Germline CDR1 reads SGDLS; CDR2 reads YYNGEE. The V gene end was trimmed by 3 bases and the J gene end by 7 bases; junction bases not matched to a gene: 6. This CDR3 has 15 residues. This CDR3 is CASSAGTGNNSPLHF. The CDR3 bases are TGTGCCAGCAGCGCCGGGACAGGTAACAATTCACCCCTCCACTTT. Filled out from reference TRBV9 and TRBJ1-6, the complete variable domain reads DSGVTQTPKHLITATGQRVTLRCSPRSGDLSVYWYQQSLDQGLQFLIQYYNGEERAKGNILERFSAQQFPDLHSELNLSSLELGDSALYFCASSAGTGNNSPLHFGNGTRLTVT.

The chain recombines TRBV10-3 with TRBJ2-3; the match to TRBD2 covers 8 bases. J gave up 3 bases and V 4 bases, and 3 bases lay outside the gene matches. Germline assignment: CDR1 ENHRY and CDR2 SYGVKD. The CDR3 is made up of 14 amino acids. The CDR3, as DNA: TGTGCCATCAGTGCAGGCGGGGGGACAGATACGCAGTATTTT. Protein sequence: CAISAGGGTDTQYF.

This clone was observed a few times. V usage is TRBV19 and J usage is TRBJ2-5; 8 bases map to TRBD2. The length of the CDR3 is 17 residues. Per the germline V gene, CDR1 is LNHDA and CDR2 is SQIVND (reference sequence). V lost 7 bases and J lost 1; bases outside the gene matches: 14. CDR3 sequence reads: CASNPTPGRGVQETQYF. Here the CDR3 DNA reads TGTGCCAGTAACCCTACCCCGGGGCGGGGGGTCCAAGAGACCCAGTACTTC. The full variable domain, with the rest looked up from reference TRBV19 and TRBJ2-5, is DGGITQSPKYLFRKEGQNVTLSCEQNLNHDAMYWYRQDPGQGLRLIYYSQIVNDFQKGDIAEGYSVSREKKESFPLTVTSAQKNPTAFYLCASNPTPGRGVQETQYFGPGTRLLVL.